This T cell receptor (beta chain) was recorded in a study of blood T cell repertoires in COVID-19. Libraries were prepared by immunoSEQ multiplex PCR; TCRdb keeps only in-frame clonotypes and omits some of them. Altogether under 170,000 clones are present, 65% to 90% being singletons, with the ten largest covering less than 3.5%. This CDR3 spans 15 amino acids. From germline, CDR1 is SGHNT and CDR2 YYREEE (reference sequence). Trimming removed 0 bases from V and 1 base from J, with 7 bases in between. The sample taken for sequencing was peripheral blood. The chain recombines TRBV5-4 with TRBJ2-2; D ambiguous. The receptor was derived from a man aged 70-80 years with acute or convalescent COVID-19. The CDR3 spells CASSLGHKNTGELFF. The CDR3 DNA sequence: TGTGCCAGCAGCTTGGGGCATAAGAACACCGGGGAGCTGTTTTTT. Complete variable domain (other parts from reference TRBV5-4 and TRBJ2-2): ETGVTQSPTHLIKTRGQQVTLRCSSQSGHNTVSWYQQALGQGPQFIFQYYREEENGRGNFPPRFSGLQFPNYSSELNVNALELDDSALYLCASSLGHKNTGELFFGEGSRLTVL.